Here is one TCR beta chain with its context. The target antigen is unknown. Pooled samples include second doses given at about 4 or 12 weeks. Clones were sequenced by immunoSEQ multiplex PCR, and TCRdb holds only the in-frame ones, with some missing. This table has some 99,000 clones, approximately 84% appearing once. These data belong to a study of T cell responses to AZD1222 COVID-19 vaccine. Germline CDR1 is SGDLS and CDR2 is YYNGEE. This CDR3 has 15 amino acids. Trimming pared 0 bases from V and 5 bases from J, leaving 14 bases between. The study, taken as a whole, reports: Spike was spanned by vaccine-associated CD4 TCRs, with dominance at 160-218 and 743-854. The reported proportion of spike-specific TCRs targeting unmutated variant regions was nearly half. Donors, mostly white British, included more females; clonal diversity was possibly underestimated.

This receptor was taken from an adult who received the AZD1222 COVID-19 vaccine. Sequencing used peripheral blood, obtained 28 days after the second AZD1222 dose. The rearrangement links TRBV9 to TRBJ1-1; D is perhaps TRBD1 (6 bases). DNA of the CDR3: TGTGCCAGCAGCGTAGTCTCAGGGGCGGGAACTGAAGCTTTCTTT. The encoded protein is CASSVVSGAGTEAFF.